A selection of T cell receptor beta chains follows, all from one sample in a study of blood T cell repertoires in COVID-19. The assay was immunoSEQ multiplex PCR, and TCRdb's table has in-frame clones only and misses some. Among 150,000 to 200,000 clones listed, 80% to 90% were seen once. The sample consisted of peripheral blood. These receptor sequences come from a woman of 80 years or more with COVID-19, enrolled during active disease. The CDR3 runs from the conserved cysteine through the conserved F or W. A D gene is named only where the DNA matches it firmly. Size is stated for part of the rows, as once, few or many counts, or as a class when the clone is expanded.

size	D	V	J	DNA	CDR3
few	.	TRBV19	TRBJ2-1	TGTGCCAGTACTAGGAGAAGCTCCTACAATGAGCAGTTCTTC	CASTRRSSYNEQFF
.	TRBD1	TRBV2	TRBJ2-5	TGTGCCAGCAGTTCTCCCACCGGGACAGGGGTAAACCAAGAGACCCAGTACTTC	CASSSPTGTGVNQETQYF
.	.	TRBV28	TRBJ1-5	TGTGCCAGCAGTTTAACAGATCAGCCCCAGCATTTT	CASSLTDQPQHF
once	.	TRBV21-1	TRBJ2-7	TGTGCCAGCAGCAAATTTGGGACAGCGATCATCTACGAGCAGTACTTC	CASSKFGTAIIYEQYF
.	.	TRBV5-4	TRBJ1-5	TGTGCCAGCAGCGAAGCAGGGGAAGGACAGCCCCAGCATTTT	CASSEAGEGQPQHF
.	.	TRBV28	TRBJ1-2	TGTGCCAGCAACCCGCTTGGGAGGGGCTATGGCTACACCTTC	CASNPLGRGYGYTF
.	TRBD2	TRBV6-2/TRBV6-3	TRBJ2-5	TGTGCCAGCAGCAGAGGACTAGCGGGGACTCAAGAGACCCAGTACTTC	CASSRGLAGTQETQYF
.	.	TRBV18	TRBJ2-1	TGTGCCAGCTCACCATTCGTGTCCTACAATGAGCAGTTCTTC	CASSPFVSYNEQFF
.	.	TRBV7-2	TRBJ2-7	TGTGCCAGCAGCTTAGGCAGACCCGACACCTACGAGCAGTACTTC	CASSLGRPDTYEQYF
.	.	TRBV18	TRBJ1-4	TGTGCCAGCTCACCAAAGACAGTCCATGAAAAACTGTTTTTT	CASSPKTVHEKLFF
.	.	TRBV18	TRBJ2-3	TGTGCCAGCTCACTGGCGGGGTTCACAGATACGCAGTATTTT	CASSLAGFTDTQYF
.	TRBD1	TRBV6-5	TRBJ2-7	TGTGCCAGCAATTTGGGCAGGGGGATCTACGAGCAGTACTTC	CASNLGRGIYEQYF
.	TRBD2	TRBV9	TRBJ2-1	TGTGCCAGCAGCGTAGCAGGACTAGCATTCGCCAATGAGCAGTTCTTC	CASSVAGLAFANEQFF
.	.	TRBV5-1	TRBJ2-7	TGCGCCAGCAGCTTGGGCGCACCCTCCTACGAGCAGTACTTC	CASSLGAPSYEQYF
.	.	TRBV7-6	TRBJ2-3	TGTGCCAGCAGCTTAGGACAGGACTCCACAGATACGCAGTATTTT	CASSLGQDSTDTQYF
.	.	TRBV7-2	TRBJ2-5	TGTGCCAGCAGCCCTAGACAGGGACTTGAGACCCAGTACTTC	CASSPRQGLETQYF
.	.	TRBV19	TRBJ2-7	TGTGCCAGTAGTATCCGTCAGGGCCCCTACGAGCAGTACTTC	CASSIRQGPYEQYF
.	TRBD2	TRBV28	TRBJ2-5	TGTGCCAGCAGTTTATTTCAAGGGCTAGCGGGAGGCAGGACCCAGTACTTC	CASSLFQGLAGGRTQYF
once	.	TRBV30	TRBJ1-2	TGTGCCTGGAGCCCAACGACAGGAATCGTAGGCTACACCTTC	CAWSPTTGIVGYTF
.	.	TRBV9	TRBJ2-1	TGTGCCAGCTCCGAATTCAGGGGAGACAATGAGCAGTTCTTC	CASSEFRGDNEQFF
.	TRBD2	TRBV27	TRBJ2-1	TGTGCCAGCAGTTTTTCCCGGAGCGGGGGGGCCCATGAGCAGTTCTTC	CASSFSRSGGAHEQFF
.	.	TRBV11-2	TRBJ1-4	TGTGCCAGCAGAAACCGGGATCCTAATGAAAAACTGTTTTTT	CASRNRDPNEKLFF
.	.	TRBV5-1	TRBJ1-3	TGCGCCAGCAGCTTGGAGGCAGGCCCCTCTGGAAACACCATATATTTT	CASSLEAGPSGNTIYF
.	.	TRBV30	TRBJ2-7	TGTGCCTGGAGCAGGGGGGAACTCTACGAGCAGTACTTC	CAWSRGELYEQYF
.	.	TRBV7-9	TRBJ2-7	TGTGCCAGCAGCTTAACACAGCTCGCCTACGAGCAGTACTTC	CASSLTQLAYEQYF
.	.	TRBV9	TRBJ2-1	TGTGCCAGCAGCGTATTGGGTGGGCCCCATGAGCAGTTCTTC	CASSVLGGPHEQFF
.	.	TRBV10-3	TRBJ1-5	TGTGCCATCGCACGCGAGGGGGTTGGCAATCAGCCCCAGCATTTT	CAIAREGVGNQPQHF
.	.	TRBV7-8	TRBJ1-2	TGTGCCAGCAGCACCCTTACCCTCAGCTATGGCTACACCTTC	CASSTLTLSYGYTF
.	.	TRBV27	TRBJ1-1	TGTGCCAGCAGTTTATTTGTTGGGCAACCGAACACTGAAGCTTTCTTT	CASSLFVGQPNTEAFF
.	TRBD1	TRBV4-2	TRBJ1-2	TGTGCCAGCAGCCAAGCCGCCTTGGGGACAGGGTATGGCTACACCTTC	CASSQAALGTGYGYTF
.	.	TRBV28	TRBJ1-6	TGTGCCAGCAGTTTGCCGGGGGGCTCCCATTCACCCCTCCACTTT	CASSLPGGSHSPLHF
.	.	TRBV2	TRBJ2-3	TGTGCCAGCAGACTAGGGAGTAGCACAGATACGCAGTATTTT	CASRLGSSTDTQYF
.	.	TRBV2	TRBJ1-6	TGTGCCAGATCCTTGGGAGGGGACCGAAATTCACCCCTCCACTTT	CARSLGGDRNSPLHF
.	TRBD2	TRBV19	TRBJ2-2	TGTGCCAGTAGTATCATGCGGGGGGGCCGTAGCACCGGGGAGCTGTTTTTT	CASSIMRGGRSTGELFF
.	TRBD2	TRBV3-1/TRBV3-2	TRBJ2-7	TGTGCCAGCAGCCAAGGGGGCCTCCGGGAGGACGAGCAGTACTTC	CASSQGGLREDEQYF
.	TRBD1	TRBV18	TRBJ2-7	TGTGCCAGCTCCCGGGACAGGGATTACGAGCAGTACTTC	CASSRDRDYEQYF
.	TRBD1	TRBV28	TRBJ1-4	TGTGCCAGCAGTTCCAGACAGGGTCTTAATGAAAAACTGTTTTTT	CASSSRQGLNEKLFF
.	.	TRBV5-1	TRBJ2-3	TGCGCCAGCAGCCCTCGGATTCAGGGGCCATCCCACACAGATACGCAGTATTTT	CASSPRIQGPSHTDTQYF
.	.	TRBV30	TRBJ2-2	TGTGCCTGGAGGAGAGTCACCGGGGAGCTGTTTTTT	CAWRRVTGELFF
.	TRBD1	TRBV24-1	TRBJ2-1	TGTGCCACCAGTGATTGGCAGGGGGATGAGCAGTTCTTC	CATSDWQGDEQFF
.	TRBD1	TRBV19	TRBJ1-1	TGTGCCAGTAGCCCCTGGACAGGGCTGAACACTGAAGCTTTCTTT	CASSPWTGLNTEAFF
.	.	TRBV19	TRBJ1-4	TGTGCCAGTAGTATTTATCTTCTGGGGGGATCTGGTGAAAAACTGTTTTTT	CASSIYLLGGSGEKLFF
.	.	TRBV28	TRBJ2-7	TGTGCCAGCAGCCGGGGGTCCGGGTCGTTATCCTACGAGCAGTACTTC	CASSRGSGSLSYEQYF